This T cell receptor beta chain was sequenced in a study of cytomegalovirus exposure and HLA in healthy donors. The wider study: A subsequent analysis reported that the 95 to 150 validation repertoires were produced on the same platform that had also been used for the 600 to 700 first-cohort repertoires.

Looked up from germline, CDR1 is SNHLY and CDR2 is FYNNEI. CDR3 length: 14 residues. Trimming removed 6 bases from V and 2 bases from J, with 13 bases in between. The data were produced by immunoSEQ multiplex PCR, yet TCRdb's version contains in-frame clones alone and is incomplete. The sample yields 150,000 to 200,000 clones, 85% to 90% seen once. General observations from the study: The investigators catalogued under 200 TCR beta chains as cytomegalovirus-associated.

To note about this clone: Its antigen is unidentified.

Separate from the roughly 700-subject first cohort was the approximately 120-subject validation cohort, to which the donors belonged. The rearrangement uses TRBV2 and TRBJ1-2; D is undetermined. This sequence originates from a man younger than 30 in good health and CMV-seropositive. Sequenced input: PBMCs. CDR3 residues: CASSPPWANYGYTF. The DNA for the CDR3 is TGTGCCAGCAGCCCCCCGTGGGCGAACTATGGCTACACCTTC.